The entry below gives a single TCR beta chain sequence along with its context. Its antigen remains unidentified. This entry belongs to a study of PD-1 blockade in classical Hodgkin lymphoma. Study observations and caveats: Whoever responded completely had baseline diversity much like that seen in newly diagnosed patients. There remain no defined causes for the repertoire differences, which possibly reflect disease activity or prior therapy. Relapsed/refractory patients reportedly had lower baseline diversity than newly diagnosed patients.

Time point reported: cycle 4 day 1 (C4D1), after less than 7 weeks of nivolumab. There was relapse after autologous stem cell transplantation in every patient, and there was variation in brentuximab vedotin exposure. Progressive disease, partial response or complete response was each patient's best response. V lost 4 bases to trimming and J lost 6 bases; unmatched junction nucleotides: 10. There are 14 residues in the CDR3. Germline assignment: CDR1 SGHNT and CDR2 YYREEE (reference sequence). The table came from immunoSEQ multiplex PCR; TCRdb's copy has only in-frame clones and leaves some out. The table has 75,000 to 100,000 clones, around 93% seen once.

The rearrangement uses TRBV5-4 and TRBJ2-7; 7 positions match TRBD1. The sequencing used peripheral blood mononuclear cells (PBMCs), collected before the fourth cycle of nivolumab. The receptor was derived from a human donor with classical Hodgkin lymphoma. The CDR3 loop is CASSEDRSYGEQYF. The CDR3 DNA is TGTGCCAGCAGCGAGGACAGGAGTTACGGCGAGCAGTACTTC. Full variable domain (missing parts from reference TRBV5-4 and TRBJ2-7): ETGVTQSPTHLIKTRGQQVTLRCSSQSGHNTVSWYQQALGQGPQFIFQYYREEENGRGNFPPRFSGLQFPNYSSELNVNALELDDSALYLCASSEDRSYGEQYFGPGTRLTVT.